One and the same sample provided the 31 T cell receptor beta chains below, sequenced in a study of cytomegalovirus exposure and HLA in healthy donors. This PCR relied on a set of 60 Vbeta primers and 13 Jbeta primers. Generated by immunoSEQ multiplex PCR, the TCRdb table keeps only in-frame clones and is missing some. The table lists 130,000 to 150,000 clones. The sequencing input was PBMCs. The receptors stem from a woman between 45 and 65 years old in good health and CMV-seronegative.

The J gene is TRBJ1-1, the V gene TRBV7-9; perhaps TRBD1 as D (6 bases). The CDR3 covers 14 residues. Trimming cost V 7 bases and J 1 base, with 13 bases left between them. Germline CDR1 is SEHNR and CDR2 is FQNEAQ (reference sequence). CDR3 bases: TGTGCCAGCACCCCAGGGGATGAGAACACTGAAGCTTTCTTT. It translates to CASTPGDENTEAFF.

CDR3 sequence (DNA): TGTGCCAGCAGCTTGGAATCGAAATGGGGGCCGGGGAACACTGAAGCTTTCTTT. It translates to CASSLESKWGPGNTEAFF. The chain joins TRBV5-4 to TRBJ1-1; maybe TRBD1 (6 bases). The CDR3 sequence is 18 residues long. V shed 0 bases and J shed 1 base, with 19 bases lying between them. Germline CDR1 reads SGHNT; CDR2 reads YYREEE (reference sequence).

The chain recombines TRBV6-1 with TRBJ2-5, with 10 bases that match TRBD1. CDR3 length: 14 residues. V trimming: 4 bases; J trimming: 6 bases; junction bases outside the gene matches: 5. CDR1 MNHNS and CDR2 SASEGT come from the germline V gene. The CDR3 reads CASSGDRGAQTQYF. CDR3 coding DNA: TGTGCCAGCAGTGGGGACAGGGGAGCCCAGACCCAGTACTTC.

The chain combines TRBV6-5 with TRBJ1-4, with 8 bases identical to TRBD1. The ends lost 7 bases at V and 5 bases at J; junction bases unmatched: 6. This CDR3 has 14 amino acids. Germline V gene sequence: CDR1 MNHEY, CDR2 SVGAGI. The CDR3 nucleotides read TGTGCCAGCACCCGGACAGGGAACAATGAAAAACTGTTTTTT. This sequence encodes CASTRTGNNEKLFF.

CDR3 loop: CASSLAGTRRHIQYF. CDR3 coding DNA: TGTGCCAGCAGCTTGGCCGGGACTAGACGGCACATTCAGTACTTC. The V call is TRBV5-6, the J call TRBJ2-4; TRBD2 agrees at 8 bases. The CDR3 has 15 residues. CDR1 is SGHDT and CDR2 is YYEEEE in the germline V gene. The J segment lost 8 bases and the V segment lost 0 bases, leaving 7 bases of the junction unmatched.

The chain recombines TRBV4-2 with TRBJ1-4; maybe TRBD1 (5 bases). The V end lost 1 base, the J end lost 5 bases, and 11 bases lay between the germline ends. The CDR3 consists of 15 residues. Germline CDR1 reads LGHNA; CDR2 reads YNFKEQ. The CDR3 here is CASSQAPRGNEKLFF. As DNA, the CDR3 is TGTGCCAGCAGCCAAGCCCCACGGGGGAATGAAAAACTGTTTTTT.

The chain combines TRBV6-5 with TRBJ2-1, with TRBD1 matching 10 bases. The CDR3 has 16 residues. Germline V gene data show CDR1 as MNHEY and CDR2 as SVGAGI. With V trimmed by 4 bases and J by 6 bases, 9 bases remained unmatched. The CDR3 loop reads CASSFAGTGVSNEQFF. The DNA of the CDR3 is TGTGCCAGCAGTTTCGCCGGGACAGGGGTTAGCAATGAGCAGTTCTTC.

This sequence joins TRBV6-5 and TRBJ1-4; TRBD1 matches at 8 bases. Germline V gives CDR1 MNHEY, CDR2 SVGAGI. J gave up 5 bases and V 5 bases, and 4 bases lay outside the gene matches. The CDR3 length is 14 residues. CDR3 DNA: TGTGCCAGCAGTGACAGGGGTGGGAATGAAAAACTGTTTTTT. This codes for CASSDRGGNEKLFF.

This chain joins TRBV5-1 and TRBJ2-3; TRBD1 aligns across 7 bases. Losses at the gene ends were 4 bases for V and 4 bases for J; bases not matched to a gene: 9. The CDR3 contains 15 residues. The germline V gene has CDR1 SGHRS and CDR2 YFSETQ. In DNA form, the CDR3 reads TGCGCCAGCAGCCTTGGGGGACAGAGAGCAGATACGCAGTATTTT. Translating it yields CASSLGGQRADTQYF.

The chain uses TRBV30 and TRBJ1-5, with D perhaps TRBD1 (6 bases). Looked up from germline, CDR1 is GTSNPN and CDR2 is SVGIG (reference sequence). The CDR3 runs 17 residues. Trimming removed 1 base from V and 6 bases from J, with 22 bases in between. Here the CDR3 DNA reads TGTGCCTGGAGTGCCCCTCGACCGACGGGGGGCGGTCAGCCCCAGCATTTT. Residues: CAWSAPRPTGGGQPQHF.

This chain links TRBV28 with TRBJ2-4, with 7 bases that match TRBD1. The CDR3 covers 12 residues. V was pared by 6 bases and J by 6 bases, with 2 bases of the junction left unmatched. In germline, CDR1 is MDHEN, CDR2 SYDVKM. The CDR3 loop is CASSPGGNIQYF. CDR3 nucleotide sequence: TGTGCCAGCAGCCCAGGGGGAAACATTCAGTACTTC.

The genes are TRBV6-1 and TRBJ1-3; 8 bases match TRBD1. The length of the CDR3 is 14 residues. Trimming cost V 5 bases and J 8 bases; bases outside gene matches: 8. CDR1 and CDR2 (germline): MNHNS, SASEGT. DNA of the CDR3: TGTGCCAGCAGTCCCCGGACAGGGATAGACACCATATATTTT. As protein: CASSPRTGIDTIYF.

V usage is TRBV5-1 and J usage is TRBJ1-2; perhaps TRBD1 as D (6 bases). Germline V gene sequence: CDR1 SGHRS, CDR2 YFSETQ. Deletions cut 0 bases from V and 5 bases from J, with 8 bases between. The CDR3 consists of 13 residues. Written as DNA, the CDR3 is TGCGCCAGCAGCTTGGACAGGGTATATGGCTACACCTTC. It translates to CASSLDRVYGYTF. The full variable domain, in which reference TRBV5-1 and TRBJ1-2 provide the parts outside the CDR3, is KAGVTQTPRYLIKTRGQQVTLSCSPISGHRSVSWYQQTPGQGLQFLFEYFSETQRNKGNFPGRFSGRQFSNSRSEMNVSTLELGDSALYLCASSLDRVYGYTFGSGTRLTVV.

V is TRBV7-2 and J is TRBJ1-1, with TRBD1 matching 8 bases. V shed 3 bases, J shed 1 base, and the junction held 1 base outside the gene matches. CDR3 length: 14 residues. Germline CDR1 SGHTA, CDR2 FQGNSA. The chain's CDR3 is CASSLGQENTEAFF. For the CDR3, the DNA is TGTGCCAGCAGCTTGGGACAGGAGAACACTGAAGCTTTCTTT.

The gene calls are TRBV28 and TRBJ1-2; D is uncertain. The germline V gene has CDR1 MDHEN and CDR2 SYDVKM. The V end lost 4 bases, the J end lost 1 base, and 7 bases lay between the germline ends. The CDR3 runs 13 residues. CDR3 DNA sequence: TGTGCCAGCAGTTCTGAGTTTAACTATGGCTACACCTTC. Translation: CASSSEFNYGYTF.

CDR3 residues: CASSVEAAKLFF. The DNA of the CDR3 is TGTGCCAGCAGTGTAGAGGCCGCAAAACTGTTTTTT. The chain joins TRBV2 to TRBJ1-4; D call uncertain. The V end was cut by 4 bases, the J end by 10 bases, with 10 bases between. Germline-derived CDR1 and CDR2 are SNHLY and FYNNEI. The CDR3 has 12 amino acids.

V usage is TRBV9 and J usage is TRBJ1-1, with 8 bases lining up with TRBD1. The ends lost 4 bases at V and 5 bases at J; junction bases unmatched: 7. This CDR3 is built from 14 residues. Germline-derived CDR1 and CDR2 are SGDLS and YYNGEE. CDR3 sequence: CASSIQGDKTEAFF. The CDR3 coding sequence is TGTGCCAGCAGCATACAGGGGGATAAGACTGAAGCTTTCTTT.

The V and J genes are TRBV27 and TRBJ2-5; TRBD2 might be the D (6 bases). The CDR3 consists of 14 residues. V was shortened by 2 bases and J by 5 bases, with 12 bases between the two germline ends. CDR1 is MNHEY, CDR2 SMNVEV, per germline (reference sequence). The CDR3 sequence is CASSLRRGGETQYF. The CDR3 nucleotides read TGTGCCAGCAGTTTACGGCGGGGTGGCGAGACCCAGTACTTC.

The chain has TRBV5-1 and TRBJ2-7, with D possibly TRBD1 on 6 matching bases. The CDR3 contains 13 residues. Germline V lookup: CDR1 SGHRS, CDR2 YFSETQ. Trimming stripped 4 bases from V and 11 bases from J, with 19 bases between. The DNA for the CDR3 is TGCGCCAGCAGCCAATCTACACAGGGTGGGAAGTACTTC. Its translation: CASSQSTQGGKYF.

This rearrangement joins TRBV2 to TRBJ2-5; D remains unclear. This CDR3 is built from 12 residues. CDR1 is SNHLY, CDR2 FYNNEI, per germline. Trimming left V 3 bases short and J 5 bases short, with 7 bases between. CDR3 nucleotides: TGTGCCAGCAGTGAGCTGAGCGAGACCCAGTACTTC. This translates into CASSELSETQYF.

V and J are TRBV19 and TRBJ2-7; possible D gene TRBD2, 6 bases. V lost 2 bases to trimming and J lost 2 bases, with 16 bases between them. There are 16 residues in the CDR3. The germline CDR1 and CDR2 sequences are LNHDA and SQIVND (reference sequence). The CDR3 region has the DNA TGTGCCAGTAGTATATCGTCCCGGGGGAGCGCCTACGAGCAGTACTTC. Translated: CASSISSRGSAYEQYF.

The genes are TRBV29-1 and TRBJ2-5; no definite D call. The V end was cut by 0 bases, the J end by 7 bases, with 12 bases between. There are 13 residues in the CDR3. The germline gives CDR1 SQVTM, CDR2 ANQGSEA. The CDR3 nucleotides are TGCAGCGTTGAAGATAACAGCCTCTGGACCCAGTACTTC. Translation: CSVEDNSLWTQYF.

The CDR3 sequence is CASSLGTGGNGYTF. The CDR3 nucleotides read TGCGCCAGCAGCTTGGGGACAGGGGGTAATGGCTACACCTTC. The chain is built from TRBV5-1 and TRBJ1-2; 10 nucleotides align to TRBD1. CDR1 is SGHRS, CDR2 YFSETQ, per germline. The CDR3 has 14 residues. Trimming cost V 0 bases and J 6 bases; bases outside gene matches: 2.

The chain joins TRBV28 to TRBJ2-7; TRBD1 matches 10 bases. Trimming took 8 bases from V and 5 from J; bases not matched to a gene: 15. Germline V gene lookup returns CDR1 MDHEN and CDR2 SYDVKM. This CDR3 region has 16 residues. Here the CDR3 reads CASHAPADRGRNEQYF. The CDR3 DNA reads as TGTGCCAGCCACGCTCCCGCAGACAGGGGGCGAAACGAGCAGTACTTC.

The chain links TRBV19 to TRBJ2-5; the D gene is possibly TRBD1 (5 bases). There are 15 residues in the CDR3. V shed 5 bases and J shed 2 bases, with 15 bases lying between them. CDR1 and CDR2 from the germline V gene are LNHDA and SQIVND (reference sequence). The CDR3: CASSPLRQFQETQYF. CDR3 in DNA: TGTGCCAGTAGTCCGCTTCGACAGTTTCAAGAGACCCAGTACTTC.

The CDR3 DNA follows: TGTGCCACCAGCAGAGACTTTACAGTGTCCCAAGAGACCCAGTACTTC. Protein product: CATSRDFTVSQETQYF. The chain uses TRBV15 and TRBJ2-5; no reliable D call. Germline assignment: CDR1 LNHNV and CDR2 YYDKDF (reference sequence). This CDR3 contains 16 residues. Trimming shortened V by 0 bases and J by 1 base, and 12 bases separated the two germline ends.

This chain joins TRBV9 and TRBJ2-3, with unresolved D. The CDR3 has 13 amino acids. Trimming stripped 4 bases from V and 0 bases from J, with 6 bases between. CDR1 is SGDLS and CDR2 is YYNGEE in the germline V gene. The CDR3 here is CASSPTSTDTQYF. DNA for the CDR3: TGTGCCAGCAGCCCGACTAGCACAGATACGCAGTATTTT.

J is TRBJ1-2 and V is TRBV14; the D is unclear. This CDR3 comprises 16 residues. Deletions cut 0 bases from V and 0 bases from J, with 11 bases between. Germline CDR1 is SGHDN and CDR2 is FVKESK. The CDR3 nucleotides read TGTGCCAGCAGCCAAGATAGCGCAGGCGCTAACTATGGCTACACCTTC. Translated, it gives CASSQDSAGANYGYTF.

The chain has TRBV30 and TRBJ1-1, with D possibly matching TRBD1 (5 bases). V lost 3 bases and J lost 2, with 10 bases in between. This CDR3 contains 13 residues. CDR1 and CDR2 (germline): GTSNPN, SVGIG (reference sequence). This CDR3 is CAWSMTDNTEAFF. DNA for the CDR3: TGTGCCTGGAGCATGACAGATAACACTGAAGCTTTCTTT.

The chain carries TRBV10-1 and TRBJ2-7; the match to TRBD2 covers 12 bases. V lost 2 bases, J lost 0 bases, and 5 bases stayed unmatched. Germline assignment: CDR1 WNHNN and CDR2 SYGVQD (reference sequence). This CDR3 region has 17 residues. The chain's CDR3 is CASSERTSGADSYEQYF. Written as DNA, the CDR3 is TGCGCCAGCAGTGAGAGGACTAGCGGGGCTGACTCCTACGAGCAGTACTTC.

V and J are TRBV30 and TRBJ2-5, with D perhaps matching TRBD1 (7 bases). Germline V gene data show CDR1 as GTSNPN and CDR2 as SVGIG (reference sequence). Trimming shortened V by 0 bases and J by 5 bases, and 13 bases separated the two germline ends. The length of the CDR3 is 14 residues. CDR3 amino acids: CAWSVGGGLETQYF. The CDR3 region has the DNA TGTGCCTGGAGTGTTGGAGGGGGCCTCGAGACCCAGTACTTC.